This TCR beta chain originates from a study of blood T cell repertoires in COVID-19. At the level of the study: COVID-19 samples from acute and convalescent phases originated in the United States, Italy and Spain. T cells, B-cell-depleted T cells, or PBMCs supplied cDNA or gDNA.

This CDR3 is 13 amino acids long. Looked up from germline, CDR1 is SGHTA and CDR2 is FQGTGA. With 3 bases removed from V and 0 bases from J, the gap between germline ends came to 5 bases. Here immunoSEQ multiplex PCR was the method, and the copy in TCRdb shows in-frame clones only, minus some. Of 50,000 to 65,000 clones in the sample, 75% to 95% were seen once. The sequencing sample was made of peripheral blood. J is TRBJ2-5 and V is TRBV7-3; no firm D call. The sequence came from a man aged 50-59 years with acute or convalescent COVID-19. The CDR3 coding sequence is TGTGCCAGCAGCTTTATGTACCAAGAGACCCAGTACTTC. Its translation: CASSFMYQETQYF.